This T cell receptor beta chain stems from a study of vaccination and CD4 T cells after COVID-19. Study outcomes and limitations: Spike mono-reactive status applied to 304 of 307 vaccine-specific clones in convalescent patients.

An Oncomine TCR Beta short-read assay was used to sequence the DNA from cultured CD4+ T cells. TCRdb ran MiXCR on the PCR reads and lists one entry per CDR3 protein. The sample holds under 11,000 distinct CDR3 sequences, about 44% seen once. Notes on this clonotype: Its antigen is undetermined.

The treatment denotes: roughly ten-day PBMC culture with coronavirus spike peptide pools or control peptides (ViraFEST assay). The junction had 11 bases not matched to a gene; V was cut back by 5 bases and J by 4 bases. Germline CDR1 DFQATT, CDR2 SNEGSKA (reference sequence). The CDR3 contains 15 residues. This sequence joins TRBV20-1 and TRBJ2-3, with 8 bases identical to TRBD2. Sequencing was done on a sample of CD4+ T cells from blood, cultured in vitro. The source of this sequence is a human donor who had recovered from COVID-19. The CDR3 is CSAPGTRIRADTQYF. In DNA form, the CDR3 reads TGCAGTGCTCCAGGGACTAGGATAAGGGCAGATACGCAGTATTTT.